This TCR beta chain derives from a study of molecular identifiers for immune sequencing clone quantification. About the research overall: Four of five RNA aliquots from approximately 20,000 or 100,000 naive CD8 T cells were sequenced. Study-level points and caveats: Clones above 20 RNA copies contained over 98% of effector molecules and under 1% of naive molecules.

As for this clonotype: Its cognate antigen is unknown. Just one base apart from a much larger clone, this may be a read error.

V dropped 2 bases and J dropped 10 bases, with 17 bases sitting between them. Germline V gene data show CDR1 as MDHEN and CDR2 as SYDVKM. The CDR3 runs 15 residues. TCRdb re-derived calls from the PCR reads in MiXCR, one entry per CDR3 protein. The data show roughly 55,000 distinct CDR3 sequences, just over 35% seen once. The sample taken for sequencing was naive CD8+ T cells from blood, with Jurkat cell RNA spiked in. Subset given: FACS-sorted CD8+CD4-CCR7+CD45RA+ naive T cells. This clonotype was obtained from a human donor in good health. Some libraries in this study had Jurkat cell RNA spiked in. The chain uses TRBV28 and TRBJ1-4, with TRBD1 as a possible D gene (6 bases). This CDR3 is CASSLLRGVGGKLFF. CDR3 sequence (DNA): TGTGCCAGCAGTTTACTCAGGGGCGTCGGCGGAAAACTGTTTTTT.